One and the same sample provided the 32 T cell receptor beta chains below, sequenced in a study of cytomegalovirus exposure and HLA in healthy donors. The data were produced by immunoSEQ multiplex PCR, yet TCRdb's version contains in-frame clones alone and is incomplete. The sample shows approximately 49,000 clones, around 94% of them seen only once. Sequenced sample: PBMCs. The source of these receptors is a man aged 18 to 30 in good health and CMV-seronegative.

The chain joins TRBV6-5 to TRBJ1-3; TRBD1 matches at 9 bases. CDR1 and CDR2 (germline): MNHEY, SVGAGI. The CDR3 runs to 15 residues. Unmatched junction bases numbered 5, after V lost 6 bases and J lost 2 bases. CDR3 nucleotides: TGTGCCAGCAGAGGGACAGGGTCGGCTGGAAACACCATATATTTT. Translating gives CASRGTGSAGNTIYF.

The CDR3 DNA follows: TGCGCCAGCAGCCCCGCCAGGGCTGGTTCTGGAAACACCATATATTTT. Translating gives CASSPARAGSGNTIYF. This rearrangement joins TRBV23-1 to TRBJ1-3; TRBD1 is a possible D gene (5 bases). TRBV23-1 is an ORF, and what it does is uncertain. The CDR3 is 16 residues long. Trimming removed 6 bases from V and 1 base from J, with 16 bases in between.

The chain uses TRBV7-2 and TRBJ2-1, with D tentatively TRBD2 (6 bases). Trimming cost V 1 base and J 4 bases, with 11 bases left between them. The CDR3 spans 15 residues. CDR1 is SGHTA and CDR2 is FQGNSA in the germline V gene. Here the CDR3 reads CASSLVVSGYNEQFF. The DNA of the CDR3 is TGTGCCAGCAGCTTAGTTGTTAGCGGATACAATGAGCAGTTCTTC.

This chain connects TRBV5-5 to TRBJ2-4; TRBD2 aligns across 7 bases. This CDR3 has 14 amino acids. Germline V gene data show CDR1 as SGHKS and CDR2 as YYEKEE (reference sequence). The V segment lost 2 bases and the J segment 7 bases; nucleotides outside the gene matches: 6. The CDR3 loop is CASSFAGESNIQYF. The CDR3 DNA reads TGTGCCAGCAGCTTTGCGGGAGAGAGCAACATTCAGTACTTC. Filled out from reference TRBV5-5 and TRBJ2-4, the complete variable domain reads DAGVTQSPTHLIKTRGQQVTLRCSPISGHKSVSWYQQVLGQGPQFIFQYYEKEERGRGNFPDRFSARQFPNYSSELNVNALLLGDSALYLCASSFAGESNIQYFGAGTRLSVL.

This clone was seen once. The rearrangement joins TRBV7-8 to TRBJ2-3, with a weak D call TRBD2 (6 bases). Germline V gene lookup returns CDR1 SGHVS and CDR2 FQNEAQ. Trimming pared 4 bases from V and 4 bases from J, leaving 18 bases between. The CDR3 has 16 residues. The CDR3 DNA reads as TGTGCCAGCAGCTCCCGGGACTGGAGAGGGGCAGATACGCAGTATTTT. Its translation is CASSSRDWRGADTQYF.

This rearrangement joins TRBV9 to TRBJ2-3; 10 nucleotides line up with TRBD2. The junction had 6 bases not matched to a gene; V was cut back by 1 base and J by 4 bases. Germline V lookup: CDR1 SGDLS, CDR2 YYNGEE. This CDR3 is built from 16 residues. In DNA form, the CDR3 reads TGTGCCAGCAGCGTACAGCTAGCGGGAGAAGCAGATACGCAGTATTTT. Translating gives CASSVQLAGEADTQYF.

The chain employs TRBV7-2 and TRBJ2-1; 7 nucleotides match TRBD2. The CDR3 totals 14 residues. Looked up from germline, CDR1 is SGHTA and CDR2 is FQGNSA. V shed 4 bases and J 12 bases; nucleotides not matched to a gene: 12. The CDR3 is CASSSRLREPGQFF. Here the CDR3 DNA reads TGTGCCAGCAGCTCACGCCTGCGGGAGCCCGGGCAGTTCTTC.

The rearrangement uses TRBV7-2 and TRBJ2-7; D is unclear. This CDR3 is built from 15 residues. Looked up from germline, CDR1 is SGHTA and CDR2 is FQGNSA. The V end was cut by 0 bases, the J end by 1 base, with 10 bases between. Here the CDR3 DNA reads TGTGCCAGCAGCTTAGCGCGGATACATTCCTACGAGCAGTACTTC. Translated, it gives CASSLARIHSYEQYF.

This chain connects TRBV19 to TRBJ2-1; D is unclear. The CDR3 consists of 13 residues. V lost 7 bases to trimming and J lost 7 bases, with 14 bases between them. Germline assignment: CDR1 LNHDA and CDR2 SQIVND (reference sequence). The CDR3 nucleotides are TGTGCCAGTAAGTCCCAGGCCAGTAATGAGCAGTTCTTC. Protein sequence: CASKSQASNEQFF.

The V gene is TRBV19, the J gene TRBJ2-7; no firm D call. The ends were cut back, 3 bases at V and 0 bases at J, with 12 bases in the middle. From germline, CDR1 is LNHDA and CDR2 SQIVND (reference sequence). The length of the CDR3 is 15 residues. CDR3 in amino acids: CASSISRGSSYEQYF. The CDR3 DNA reads as TGTGCCAGTAGTATCTCCCGCGGCAGCTCCTACGAGCAGTACTTC.

This chain uses TRBV4-3 with TRBJ1-1; TRBD1 agrees at 11 bases. V was pared by 5 bases and J by 8 bases, with 7 bases of the junction left unmatched. Germline V gene data show CDR1 as LGHNA and CDR2 as YSLEER. The CDR3 has 14 amino acids. CDR3 sequence: CASSELRDRGEAFF. The CDR3 nucleotides read TGCGCCAGCAGCGAACTTAGGGACAGGGGGGAAGCTTTCTTT.

The rearrangement joins TRBV27 to TRBJ2-7; 9 nucleotides match TRBD1. Trimming cost V 6 bases and J 7 bases; bases outside gene matches: 13. Germline V lookup: CDR1 MNHEY, CDR2 SMNVEV (reference sequence). The CDR3 spans 15 residues. CDR3 DNA sequence: TGTGCCAGCAGGCCCACAGGGGGCTCCCGAGGGGAGCAGTACTTC. Translating gives CASRPTGGSRGEQYF.

This sequence joins TRBV15 and TRBJ2-2, with D possibly TRBD1 on 6 matching bases. With 0 bases removed from V and 4 bases from J, the gap between germline ends came to 9 bases. This CDR3 spans 15 amino acids. The germline CDR1 and CDR2 sequences are LNHNV and YYDKDF (reference sequence). The CDR3 coding sequence is TGTGCCACCAGCAGAGAGAAACAGGGCACCGGGGAGCTGTTTTTT. Translated: CATSREKQGTGELFF.

This sequence joins TRBV7-6 and TRBJ2-5; TRBD2 might be the D (7 bases). This CDR3 is 17 amino acids long. In germline, CDR1 is SGHVS, CDR2 FNYEAQ. V lost 1 base and J 5 bases, leaving 20 bases between the germline ends. CDR3 amino acids: CASSLGIGRGLLETQYF. CDR3 coding DNA: TGTGCCAGCAGCTTAGGAATTGGGAGGGGGTTGTTGGAGACCCAGTACTTC.

V usage is TRBV9 and J usage is TRBJ2-7, with D perhaps TRBD1 (6 bases). The CDR3 extends over 14 amino acids. The germline CDR1 and CDR2 sequences are SGDLS and YYNGEE. Trimming took 2 bases from V and 1 from J, leaving 10 bases between them. The DNA of the CDR3 is TGTGCCAGCAGCGTGGACAGCCGATCCTACGAGCAGTACTTC. Protein: CASSVDSRSYEQYF.

V gene TRBV7-6 combines with J gene TRBJ2-7; the D gene is possibly TRBD2 (5 bases). Germline CDR1 reads SGHVS; CDR2 reads FNYEAQ. The ends were cut back, 5 bases at V and 4 bases at J, with 21 bases in the middle. The CDR3 runs to 16 residues. In nucleotides, the CDR3 is TGTGCCAGCAGCCTTTGGACTCCTCCCGACGGGTACGAGCAGTACTTC. The encoded protein is CASSLWTPPDGYEQYF.

The CDR3 DNA sequence: TGTGCCACCAGCTCAGACCCGAGGACTATCTCGTACTTC. It codes for CATSSDPRTISYF. The rearrangement uses TRBV15 and TRBJ2-7, with D tentatively TRBD2 (6 bases). Germline V gives CDR1 LNHNV, CDR2 YYDKDF (reference sequence). Between the trimmed V and J ends, which lost 5 bases and 12 bases, there was a span of 20 bases. This CDR3 comprises 13 residues.

The chain uses TRBV21-1 and TRBJ2-1; the D segment call TRBD1 is taken from the table without a DNA check. TRBV21-1 is a pseudogene. The CDR3 length is 13 residues. CDR3 nucleotide sequence: TGTGCCCCCAGTGACAGGCAGTGGGATGAGCAGTTCTTC. As protein: CAPSDRQWDEQFF.

The chain couples TRBV6-5 to TRBJ2-7; TRBD1 aligns across 11 bases. V dropped 2 bases and J dropped 3; count of bases not matched to a gene: 3. Per the germline V gene, CDR1 is MNHEY and CDR2 is SVGAGI. The CDR3 consists of 15 residues. CDR3 coding DNA: TGTGCCAGCAGTTACAGCGGGACAGGGGGCTACGAGCAGTACTTC. It is translated as CASSYSGTGGYEQYF.

This chain joins TRBV5-6 and TRBJ2-1, with 12 bases fitting TRBD2. V was clipped by 7 bases and J by 7 bases; unmatched bases: 12. CDR1 is SGHDT, CDR2 YYEEEE, per germline. CDR3 size: 16 residues. CDR3 coding DNA: TGTGCCAGCGACTCGACTAGCGGGAGAGGTAGGAATGAGCAGTTCTTC. This encodes CASDSTSGRGRNEQFF.

In its sample, this clone was seen a few times. CDR3: CASRTGTSSYEQYF. The CDR3 region has the DNA TGTGCCAGTCGGACCGGGACTAGTAGTTACGAGCAGTACTTC. The gene calls are TRBV19 and TRBJ2-7; 8 bases are a match to TRBD2. This CDR3 has 14 amino acids. Trimming at V came to 8 bases and at J to 4 bases, leaving 10 bases not matched to a gene. Germline assignment: CDR1 LNHDA and CDR2 SQIVND (reference sequence).

This clone showed up just once. The chain couples TRBV15 to TRBJ1-1; 7 nucleotides match TRBD1. Germline CDR1 is LNHNV and CDR2 is YYDKDF (reference sequence). The CDR3 is made up of 16 amino acids. Losses at the gene ends were 1 base for V and 6 bases for J; bases not matched to a gene: 11. CDR3 protein: CATSRGTGRGWAEAFF. The CDR3, as DNA: TGTGCCACCAGCAGAGGGACAGGAAGAGGATGGGCTGAAGCTTTCTTT.

In its sample, this clone was seen once. The chain has TRBV4-2 and TRBJ2-3, with 8 bases lining up with TRBD2. The germline CDR1 and CDR2 sequences are LGHNA and YNFKEQ. The CDR3 consists of 15 residues. The V segment lost 1 base and the J segment 2 bases; nucleotides outside the gene matches: 2. CDR3 amino acids: CASSQAGGPTDTQYF. DNA of the CDR3: TGTGCCAGCAGCCAAGCGGGAGGGCCCACAGATACGCAGTATTTT.

The chain combines TRBV7-9 with TRBJ1-1; D is uncertain. CDR1 and CDR2 from the germline V gene are SEHNR and FQNEAQ (reference sequence). CDR3 length: 13 residues. Trimming removed 1 base at V and 2 bases at J, with 5 bases between. The DNA for the CDR3 is TGTGCCAGCAGCTTAGACAGTAACACTGAAGCTTTCTTT. As protein: CASSLDSNTEAFF.

The J gene is TRBJ2-6, the V gene TRBV25-1; D gene uncertain. Germline-derived CDR1 and CDR2 are MGHDK and SYGVNS. The CDR3 totals 14 residues. V lost 4 bases and J lost 3, with 7 bases in between. Here the CDR3 reads CASSVPGGANVLTF. CDR3 sequence (DNA): TGTGCCAGCAGTGTCCCCGGTGGGGCCAACGTCCTGACTTTC.

This chain links TRBV30 with TRBJ1-1, with TRBD1 as a possible D gene (5 bases). The CDR3 is 10 amino acids. Germline lookup yields CDR1 GTSNPN and CDR2 SVGIG (reference sequence). V was pared by 3 bases and J by 10 bases, with 9 bases between. Here the CDR3 DNA reads TGTGCCTGGAGGGGGCAGGTAGCTTTCTTT. Translating gives CAWRGQVAFF.

This chain links TRBV13 with TRBJ2-5; TRBD2 agrees at 7 bases. The CDR3 has 15 residues. Germline loops: CDR1 PRHDT, CDR2 FYEKMQ (reference sequence). Unmatched junction bases numbered 12, after V lost 6 bases and J lost 5 bases. CDR3 residues: CASRPWGGSLETQYF. CDR3 nucleotides: TGTGCCAGCAGGCCGTGGGGGGGGTCGCTGGAGACCCAGTACTTC.

The genes are TRBV19 and TRBJ1-4; D is unresolved. This CDR3 is built from 14 residues. The V end lost 5 bases, the J end lost 5 bases, and 12 bases lay between the germline ends. Germline V gene sequence: CDR1 LNHDA, CDR2 SQIVND (reference sequence). The CDR3 region has the DNA TGTGCCAGTAGTGGCCACGACGGGAATGAAAAACTGTTTTTT. Translated: CASSGHDGNEKLFF.

The genes are TRBV4-2 and TRBJ1-4; 7 nucleotides line up with TRBD1. Germline V CDR1 and CDR2: LGHNA, YNFKEQ. The CDR3 runs to 15 residues. Trimming cost V 2 bases and J 5 bases; bases outside gene matches: 5. The CDR3 DNA follows: TGTGCCAGCAGCCAAAGTCCGGGACAGAATGAAAAACTGTTTTTT. Its protein is CASSQSPGQNEKLFF.

This clone was counted once. CDR3 loop: CASSLTGGKETQYF. CDR3 DNA: TGTGCCAGCAGCTTGACAGGGGGGAAAGAGACCCAGTACTTC. The chain joins TRBV7-8 to TRBJ2-5, with 9 nucleotides matching TRBD1. CDR3 length: 14 residues. The J segment lost 3 bases and the V segment lost 3 bases, leaving 2 bases of the junction unmatched. CDR1 SGHVS and CDR2 FQNEAQ come from the germline V gene.

This clone was picked up a small number of times. The chain joins TRBV6-1 to TRBJ2-7, with D maybe TRBD2 (6 bases). V gave up 4 bases and J gave up 0 bases, with 10 bases separating them. Germline assignment: CDR1 MNHNS and CDR2 SASEGT. The CDR3 spans 14 residues. The CDR3 DNA follows: TGTGCCAGCAGTGCGGAGGGACCCTCCTACGAGCAGTACTTC. This gives the protein CASSAEGPSYEQYF.

CDR3 coding DNA: TGTGCCAGCAGGAACGGCGGGAGCCCCTACAATGAGCAGTTCTTC. This codes for CASRNGGSPYNEQFF. The chain recombines TRBV27 with TRBJ2-1; 7 bases align to TRBD2. The germline V gene encodes CDR1 MNHEY and CDR2 SMNVEV (reference sequence). This CDR3 has 15 amino acids. V was pared by 6 bases and J by 2 bases, with 7 bases of the junction left unmatched.